This TCR beta chain stems from a study of blood T cell repertoires in COVID-19. Trimming left V 0 bases short and J 7 bases short, with 16 bases between. The germline V gene encodes CDR1 MGHRA and CDR2 YSYEKL. This CDR3 contains 16 residues. Libraries were prepared by immunoSEQ multiplex PCR; TCRdb keeps only in-frame clonotypes and omits some of them. The table has some 80,000 clones, more than 85% seen once. The V call is TRBV4-1, the J call TRBJ1-5; D is unclear. Sequenced sample: peripheral blood. This TCR derives from an elderly man with active or convalescent COVID-19. The CDR3 region is CASSQDREGFGQPQHF. CDR3 coding DNA: TGCGCCAGCAGCCAAGATCGCGAGGGCTTCGGGCAGCCCCAGCATTTT.